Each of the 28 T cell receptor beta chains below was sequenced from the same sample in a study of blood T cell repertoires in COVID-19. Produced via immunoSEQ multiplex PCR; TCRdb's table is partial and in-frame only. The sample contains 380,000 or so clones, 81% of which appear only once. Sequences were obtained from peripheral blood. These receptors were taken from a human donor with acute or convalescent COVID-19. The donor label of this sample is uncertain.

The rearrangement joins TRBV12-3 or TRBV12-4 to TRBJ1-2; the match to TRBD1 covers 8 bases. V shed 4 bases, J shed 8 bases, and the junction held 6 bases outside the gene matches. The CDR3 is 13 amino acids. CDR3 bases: TGTGCCAGCAGTTACGACAGGGGCAGCGGCTACACCTTC. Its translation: CASSYDRGSGYTF.

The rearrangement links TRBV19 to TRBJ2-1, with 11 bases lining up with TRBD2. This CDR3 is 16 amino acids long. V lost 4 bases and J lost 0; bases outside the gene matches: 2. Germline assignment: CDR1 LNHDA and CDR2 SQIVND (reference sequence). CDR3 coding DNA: TGTGCCAGTAGTACGACTAGCGGGGACTCCTACAATGAGCAGTTCTTC. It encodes CASSTTSGDSYNEQFF.

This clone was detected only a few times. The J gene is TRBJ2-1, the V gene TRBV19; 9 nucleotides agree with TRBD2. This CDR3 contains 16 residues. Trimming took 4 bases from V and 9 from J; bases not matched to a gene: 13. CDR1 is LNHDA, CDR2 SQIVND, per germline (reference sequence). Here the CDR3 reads CASSRDGLASQGEQFF. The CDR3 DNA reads TGTGCCAGTAGTAGGGATGGACTAGCGTCACAAGGTGAGCAGTTCTTC.

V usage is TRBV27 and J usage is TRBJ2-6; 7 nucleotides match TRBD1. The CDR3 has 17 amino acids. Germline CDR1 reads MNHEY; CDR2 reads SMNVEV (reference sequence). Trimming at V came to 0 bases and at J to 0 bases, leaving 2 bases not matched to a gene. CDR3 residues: CASSLSGGLSGANVLTF. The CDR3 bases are TGTGCCAGCAGTTTATCAGGGGGCCTCTCTGGGGCCAACGTCCTGACTTTC.

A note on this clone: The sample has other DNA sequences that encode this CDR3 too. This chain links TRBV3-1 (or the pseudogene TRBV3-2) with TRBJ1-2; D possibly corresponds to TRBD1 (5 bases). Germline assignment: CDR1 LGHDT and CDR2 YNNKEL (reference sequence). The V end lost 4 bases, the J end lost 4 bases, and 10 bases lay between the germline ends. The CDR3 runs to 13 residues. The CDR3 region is CASSRQLSYGYTF. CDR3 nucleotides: TGTGCCAGCAGCCGACAGCTTTCCTATGGCTACACCTTC.

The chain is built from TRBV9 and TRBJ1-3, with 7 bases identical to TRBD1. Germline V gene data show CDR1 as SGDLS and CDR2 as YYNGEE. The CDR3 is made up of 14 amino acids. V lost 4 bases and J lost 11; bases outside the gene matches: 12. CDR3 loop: CASSSTAGTEAIYF. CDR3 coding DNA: TGTGCCAGCAGCTCTACTGCCGGGACAGAGGCCATATATTTT.

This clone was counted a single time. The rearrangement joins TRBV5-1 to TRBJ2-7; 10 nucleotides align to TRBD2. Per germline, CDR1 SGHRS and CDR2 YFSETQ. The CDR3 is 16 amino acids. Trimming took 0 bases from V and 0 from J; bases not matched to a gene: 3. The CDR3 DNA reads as TGCGCCAGCAGCTTGGCTAGCGGGGGCTACTCCTACGAGCAGTACTTC. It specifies CASSLASGGYSYEQYF.

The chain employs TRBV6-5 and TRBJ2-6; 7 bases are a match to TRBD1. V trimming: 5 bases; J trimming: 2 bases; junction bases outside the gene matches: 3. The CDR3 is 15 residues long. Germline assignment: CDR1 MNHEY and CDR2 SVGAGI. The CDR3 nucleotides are TGTGCCAGCAGTCGTGGACAGGCTGGGGCCAACGTCCTGACTTTC. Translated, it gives CASSRGQAGANVLTF.

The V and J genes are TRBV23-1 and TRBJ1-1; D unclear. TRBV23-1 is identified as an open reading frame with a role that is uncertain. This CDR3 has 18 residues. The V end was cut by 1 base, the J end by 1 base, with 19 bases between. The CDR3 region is CASSQCWLASAGNTEAFF. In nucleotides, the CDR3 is TGCGCCAGCAGTCAATGCTGGCTGGCATCAGCAGGGAACACTGAAGCTTTCTTT.

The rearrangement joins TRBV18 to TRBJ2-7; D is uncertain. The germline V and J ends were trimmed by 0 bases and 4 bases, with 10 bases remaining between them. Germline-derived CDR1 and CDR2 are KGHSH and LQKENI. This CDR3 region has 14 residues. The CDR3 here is CASSPPMSRYEQYF. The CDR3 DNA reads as TGTGCCAGCTCACCACCAATGAGCCGGTACGAGCAGTACTTC. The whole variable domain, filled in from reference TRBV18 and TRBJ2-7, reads NAGVMQNPRHLVRRRGQEARLRCSPMKGHSHVYWYRQLPEEGLKFMVYLQKENIIDESGMPKERFSAEFPKEGPSILRIQQVVRGDSAAYFCASSPPMSRYEQYFGPGTRLTVT.

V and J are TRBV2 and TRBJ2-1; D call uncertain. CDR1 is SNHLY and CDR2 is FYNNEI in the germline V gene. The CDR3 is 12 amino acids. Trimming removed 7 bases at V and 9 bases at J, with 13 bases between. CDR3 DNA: TGTGCCAGCAATGGGCTCCCCAGTGAGCAGTTCTTC. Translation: CASNGLPSEQFF.

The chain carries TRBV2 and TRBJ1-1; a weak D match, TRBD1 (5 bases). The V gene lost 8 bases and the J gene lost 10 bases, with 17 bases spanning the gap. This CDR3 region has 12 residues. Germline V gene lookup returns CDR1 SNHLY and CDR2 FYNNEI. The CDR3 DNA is TGTGCCAGCGGAGGGGCCCCGGAGGTAGCTTTCTTT. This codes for CASGGAPEVAFF.

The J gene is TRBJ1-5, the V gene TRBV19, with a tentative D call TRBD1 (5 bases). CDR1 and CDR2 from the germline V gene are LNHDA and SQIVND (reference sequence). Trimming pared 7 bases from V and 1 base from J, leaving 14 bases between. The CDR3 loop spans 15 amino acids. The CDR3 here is CASTGQSRSNQPQHF. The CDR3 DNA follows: TGTGCCAGTACTGGACAAAGCCGCAGCAATCAGCCCCAGCATTTT.

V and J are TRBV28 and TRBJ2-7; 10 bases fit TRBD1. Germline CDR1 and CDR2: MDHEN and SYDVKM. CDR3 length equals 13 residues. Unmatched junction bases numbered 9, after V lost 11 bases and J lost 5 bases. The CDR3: CAGGTGVPNEQYF. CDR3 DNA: TGTGCCGGAGGGACAGGGGTTCCCAACGAGCAGTACTTC. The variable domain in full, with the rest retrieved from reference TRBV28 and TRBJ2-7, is DVKVTQSSRYLVKRTGEKVFLECVQDMDHENMFWYRQDPGLGLRLIYFSYDVKMKEKGDIPEGYSVSREKKERFSLILESASTNQTSMYLCAGGTGVPNEQYFGPGTRLTVT.

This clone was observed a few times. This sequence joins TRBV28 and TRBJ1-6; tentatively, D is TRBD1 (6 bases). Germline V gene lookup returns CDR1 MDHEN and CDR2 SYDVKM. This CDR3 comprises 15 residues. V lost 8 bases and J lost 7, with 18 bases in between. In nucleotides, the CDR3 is TGTGCCAGCTGCCCTTCCGACAGGAGAAATTCACCCCTCCACTTT. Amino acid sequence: CASCPSDRRNSPLHF.

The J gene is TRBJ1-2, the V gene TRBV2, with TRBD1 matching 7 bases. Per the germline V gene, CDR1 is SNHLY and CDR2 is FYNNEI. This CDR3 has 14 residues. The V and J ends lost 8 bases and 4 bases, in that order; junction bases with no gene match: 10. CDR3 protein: CASRYRGSGYGYTF. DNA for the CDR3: TGTGCCAGCCGCTACAGGGGAAGTGGCTATGGCTACACCTTC.

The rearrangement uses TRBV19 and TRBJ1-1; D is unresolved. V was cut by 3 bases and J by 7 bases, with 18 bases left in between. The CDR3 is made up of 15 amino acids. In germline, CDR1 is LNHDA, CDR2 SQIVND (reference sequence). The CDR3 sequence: CASSMANSRTVEAFF. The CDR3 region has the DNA TGTGCCAGTAGTATGGCAAATTCTCGGACTGTTGAAGCTTTCTTT.

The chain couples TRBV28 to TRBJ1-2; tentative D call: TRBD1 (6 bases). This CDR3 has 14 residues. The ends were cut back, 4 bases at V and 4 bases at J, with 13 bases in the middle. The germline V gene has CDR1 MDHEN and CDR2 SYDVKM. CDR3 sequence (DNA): TGTGCCAGCAGTTCCGGGGGGCGTGCCTATGGCTACACCTTC. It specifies CASSSGGRAYGYTF.

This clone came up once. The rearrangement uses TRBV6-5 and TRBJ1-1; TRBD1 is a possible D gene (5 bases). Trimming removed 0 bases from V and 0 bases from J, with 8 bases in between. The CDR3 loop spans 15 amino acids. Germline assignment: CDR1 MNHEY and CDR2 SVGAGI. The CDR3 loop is CASSYSRQMNTEAFF. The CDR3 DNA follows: TGTGCCAGCAGTTACTCGCGACAGATGAACACTGAAGCTTTCTTT.

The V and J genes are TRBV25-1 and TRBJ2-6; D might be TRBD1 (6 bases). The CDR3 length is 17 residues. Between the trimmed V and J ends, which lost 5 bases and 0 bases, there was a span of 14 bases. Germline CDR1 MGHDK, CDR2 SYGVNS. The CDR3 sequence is CASSRLQGSSGANVLTF. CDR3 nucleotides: TGTGCCAGCAGTAGACTTCAGGGGAGCTCTGGGGCCAACGTCCTGACTTTC.

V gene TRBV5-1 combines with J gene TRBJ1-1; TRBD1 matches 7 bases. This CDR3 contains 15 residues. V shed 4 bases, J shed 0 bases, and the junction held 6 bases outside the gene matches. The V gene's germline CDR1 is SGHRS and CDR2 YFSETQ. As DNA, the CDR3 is TGCGCCAGCAGCCTGGGACAGCCGATGAACACTGAAGCTTTCTTT. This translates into CASSLGQPMNTEAFF.

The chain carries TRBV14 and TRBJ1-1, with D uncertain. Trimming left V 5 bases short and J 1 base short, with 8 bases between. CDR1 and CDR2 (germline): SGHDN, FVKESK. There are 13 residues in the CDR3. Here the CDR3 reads CASSAVPNTEAFF. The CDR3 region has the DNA TGTGCCAGCAGCGCGGTTCCGAACACTGAAGCTTTCTTT. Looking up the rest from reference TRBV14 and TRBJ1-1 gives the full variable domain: EAGVTQFPSHSVIEKGQTVTLRCDPISGHDNLYWYRRVMGKEIKFLLHFVKESKQDESGMPNNRFLAERTGGTYSTLKVQPAELEDSGVYFCASSAVPNTEAFFGQGTRLTVV.

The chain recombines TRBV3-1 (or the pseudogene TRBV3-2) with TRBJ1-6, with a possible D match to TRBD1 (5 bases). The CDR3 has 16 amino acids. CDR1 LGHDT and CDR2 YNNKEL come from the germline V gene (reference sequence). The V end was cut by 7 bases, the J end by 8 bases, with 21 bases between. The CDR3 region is CASNAYPGLEHSPLHF. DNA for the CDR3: TGTGCCAGCAACGCCTACCCGGGACTGGAGCATTCACCCCTCCACTTT.

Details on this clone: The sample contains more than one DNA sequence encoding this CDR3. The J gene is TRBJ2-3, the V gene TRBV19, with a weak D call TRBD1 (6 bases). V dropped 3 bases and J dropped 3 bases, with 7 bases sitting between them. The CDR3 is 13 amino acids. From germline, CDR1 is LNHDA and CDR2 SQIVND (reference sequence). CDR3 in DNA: TGTGCCAGTAGTATTCAGGGGACAGATACGCAGTATTTT. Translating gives CASSIQGTDTQYF. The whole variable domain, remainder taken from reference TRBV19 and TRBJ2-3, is DGGITQSPKYLFRKEGQNVTLSCEQNLNHDAMYWYRQDPGQGLRLIYYSQIVNDFQKGDIAEGYSVSREKKESFPLTVTSAQKNPTAFYLCASSIQGTDTQYFGPGTRLTVL.

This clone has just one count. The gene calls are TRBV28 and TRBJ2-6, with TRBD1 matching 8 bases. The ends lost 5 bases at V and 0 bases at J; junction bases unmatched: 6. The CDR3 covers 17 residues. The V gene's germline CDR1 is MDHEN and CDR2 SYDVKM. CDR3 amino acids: CASSRQGAPSGANVLTF. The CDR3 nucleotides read TGTGCCAGCAGTCGGCAGGGGGCCCCCTCTGGGGCCAACGTCCTGACTTTC.

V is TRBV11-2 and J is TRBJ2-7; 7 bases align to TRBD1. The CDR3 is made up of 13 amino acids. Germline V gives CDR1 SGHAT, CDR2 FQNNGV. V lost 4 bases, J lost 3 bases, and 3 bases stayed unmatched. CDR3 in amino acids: CASSSTGDYEQYF. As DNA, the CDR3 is TGTGCCAGCAGCTCTACAGGGGACTACGAGCAGTACTTC.

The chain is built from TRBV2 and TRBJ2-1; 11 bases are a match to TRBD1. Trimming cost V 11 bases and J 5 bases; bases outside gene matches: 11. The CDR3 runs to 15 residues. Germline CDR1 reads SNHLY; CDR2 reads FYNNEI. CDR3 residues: CAGRFGQGADNEQFF. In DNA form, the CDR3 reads TGTGCCGGACGATTCGGACAGGGGGCCGACAATGAGCAGTTCTTC.

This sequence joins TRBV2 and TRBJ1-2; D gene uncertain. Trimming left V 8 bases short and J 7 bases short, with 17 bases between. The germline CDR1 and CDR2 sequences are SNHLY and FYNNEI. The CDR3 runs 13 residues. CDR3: CASHLTTGGGYTF. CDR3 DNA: TGTGCCAGCCACCTGACGACCGGCGGTGGCTACACCTTC.